The 21 T cell receptor beta chains presented below share a single source sample, sequenced in a study of T cell repertoires in cytomegalovirus infection. Via MiXCR, TCRdb re-called the reads, giving one row per CDR3 protein. The sample lists roughly 630,000 distinct CDR3 sequences; approximately 24% were seen once. Sequencing input: CD8+ T cells from PBMCs. These receptors all come from a human donor in good health (CMV status not recorded). Some clones in this sample may be carry-over from other donors' samples.

This clonotype was seen ten or more times. The chain has TRBV7-2 and TRBJ2-1, with 14 bases aligning to TRBD2. There are 15 residues in the CDR3. The V gene's germline CDR1 is SGHTA and CDR2 FQGNSA. V lost 3 bases and J lost 14; bases outside the gene matches: 9. The CDR3, as DNA: TGTGCCAGCAGCTTGGGACTAGCGGGGGTTTCTTTAGAGTTCTTC. Translating it yields CASSLGLAGVSLEFF.

The chain uses TRBV6-2 or TRBV6-3 and TRBJ2-7; D might be TRBD2 (6 bases). The CDR3 sequence is 11 residues long. V lost 7 bases, J lost 4 bases, and 8 bases lay in between. Germline V gene lookup returns CDR1 MNHEY and CDR2 SVGEGT. The DNA for the CDR3 is TGTGCCAGCATGGGGGGATACGAGCAGTACGTC. This codes for CASMGGYEQYV.

This clonotype was picked up a small number of times. V gene TRBV29-1 combines with J gene TRBJ2-7, with D possibly being TRBD1 or TRBD2 (5 bases each). Trimming shortened V by 6 bases and J by 6 bases, and 15 bases separated the two germline ends. Germline V gene lookup returns CDR1 SQVTM and CDR2 ANQGSEA. The CDR3 length is 12 residues. CDR3 DNA: TGCAGCGTAGTAGGACGGGACGGCGAGCAGTACTTC. Its translation: CSVVGRDGEQYF.

This clonotype has ten or more counts. The V and J genes are TRBV6-5 and TRBJ1-1; D is perhaps TRBD1 (5 bases). Germline values: CDR1 MNHEY, CDR2 SVGAGI. The length of the CDR3 is 16 residues. Trimming pared 0 bases from V and 2 bases from J, leaving 13 bases between. This chain's CDR3 is CASSYSGGAVNTEAFF. CDR3 sequence (DNA): TGTGCCAGCAGTTACTCGGGAGGGGCCGTTAACACTGAAGCTTTCTTT.

For this clonotype: A read error is possible here, since a much larger clone lies one base away. The rearrangement uses TRBV7-2 and TRBJ2-1; 9 positions agree with TRBD1. The germline V gene has CDR1 SGHTA and CDR2 FQGNSA. The CDR3 has 15 amino acids. The CDR3 protein is CANSVGQGSHNEQFF. CDR3 DNA: TGTGCCAACAGCGTGGGACAGGGTTCCCACAATGAGCAGTTCTTC.

The chain has TRBV29-1 and TRBJ1-1, with D possibly TRBD1 on 5 matching bases. Deletions cut 3 bases from V and 3 bases from J, with 11 bases between. The CDR3 has 13 residues. Germline CDR1 and CDR2: SQVTM and ANQGSEA. This CDR3 reads CSVELQVDTEAFF. In nucleotides, the CDR3 is TGCAGCGTTGAGTTACAGGTGGACACTGAAGCTTTCTTT.

This sequence joins TRBV29-1 and TRBJ2-7; D is perhaps TRBD1 (6 bases). V was shortened by 5 bases and J by 0 bases, with 11 bases between the two germline ends. Germline lookup yields CDR1 SQVTM and CDR2 ANQGSEA. CDR3 length equals 13 residues. The CDR3 sequence is CSVIGQSSYEQYF. CDR3 sequence (DNA): TGCAGCGTTATAGGACAGAGCTCCTACGAGCAGTACTTC.

This clonotype has a handful of counts. The chain employs TRBV10-3 and TRBJ2-1; D is unclear. Germline V lookup: CDR1 ENHRY, CDR2 SYGVKD. This CDR3 contains 16 residues. V shed 0 bases and J shed 4 bases, with 13 bases lying between them. CDR3 coding DNA: TGTGCCATCAGTGAGTCGAGAGGCGAAGTTTACAATGAGCAGTTCTTC. This translates into CAISESRGEVYNEQFF.

V and J are TRBV14 and TRBJ2-7; unclear D gene. Between the trimmed V and J ends, which lost 3 bases and 4 bases, there was a span of 10 bases. In germline, CDR1 is SGHDN, CDR2 FVKESK. CDR3 length equals 13 residues. The CDR3 region is CASSQLAGYEQYV. CDR3 nucleotides: TGTGCCAGCAGCCAGTTGGCAGGTTACGAGCAGTACGTC.

There are a few counts of this clonotype. The chain recombines TRBV20-1 with TRBJ2-1; unclear D gene. The CDR3 is 15 amino acids. Trimming shortened V by 3 bases and J by 3 bases, and 15 bases separated the two germline ends. CDR1 is DFQATT, CDR2 SNEGSKA, per germline (reference sequence). DNA of the CDR3: TGCAGTGCTAGGCCCAAAGATTATCACTACAATGAGCAGTTCTTC. Translation gives CSARPKDYHYNEQFF.

The V gene is TRBV7-9, the J gene TRBJ1-1, with no clear D. This CDR3 has 12 residues. Germline CDR1 and CDR2: SEHNR and FQNEAQ (reference sequence). Trimming pared 10 bases from V and 4 bases from J, leaving 13 bases between. This chain's CDR3 is CANSFGGTEAFF. In DNA, the CDR3 is TGTGCCAACAGTTTCGGAGGCACTGAAGCTTTCTTT.

In this sample, this clonotype turned up a few times. The CDR3 loop reads CASSQATGYNQPQHF. The CDR3 DNA reads as TGCGCCAGCAGCCAAGCGACAGGGTACAATCAGCCCCAGCATTTT. The chain couples TRBV4-1 to TRBJ1-5, with 7 bases matching TRBD1. V trimming: 1 base; J trimming: 3 bases; junction bases outside the gene matches: 3. This CDR3 has 15 residues. Germline V CDR1 and CDR2: MGHRA, YSYEKL.

The chain has TRBV10-3 and TRBJ2-5, with 8 bases that match TRBD1. The CDR3 extends over 16 amino acids. CDR1 is ENHRY, CDR2 SYGVKD, per germline. The V gene end was trimmed by 2 bases and the J gene end by 0 bases; junction bases not matched to a gene: 5. The CDR3 reads CAISEPRTGYQETQYF. Here the CDR3 DNA reads TGTGCCATCAGTGAGCCTCGGACAGGGTACCAAGAGACCCAGTACTTC.

This clonotype was counted at least ten times. This chain uses TRBV7-9 with TRBJ1-4; D is uncertain. Trimming stripped 3 bases from V and 3 bases from J, with 8 bases between. The length of the CDR3 is 14 residues. Germline CDR1 SEHNR, CDR2 FQNEAQ (reference sequence). The CDR3 DNA sequence: TGTGCCAGCAGCTTCGGGCGATCTAATGAAAAACTGTTTTTT. This codes for CASSFGRSNEKLFF.

This clonotype turned up a few times. V gene TRBV29-1 combines with J gene TRBJ2-3, with D possibly TRBD2 on 6 matching bases. Germline values: CDR1 SQVTM, CDR2 ANQGSEA. Trimming took 3 bases from V and 4 from J, leaving 14 bases between them. There are 14 residues in the CDR3. CDR3 sequence reads: CSVDTLTGADTQYF. DNA of the CDR3: TGCAGCGTTGATACACTAACGGGGGCAGATACGCAGTATTTT.

The CDR3 protein is CSAGTVGRISYEQYF. The CDR3 DNA follows: TGCAGTGCTGGAACTGTCGGGAGGATCTCCTACGAGCAGTACTTC. J is TRBJ2-7 and V is TRBV20-1, with 7 bases that match TRBD2. With V trimmed by 5 bases and J by 0 bases, 10 bases remained unmatched. From germline, CDR1 is DFQATT and CDR2 SNEGSKA (reference sequence). The CDR3 contains 15 residues.

There are a few counts of this clonotype. The chain couples TRBV14 to TRBJ2-1; 7 bases map to TRBD1. V dropped 3 bases and J dropped 7; count of bases not matched to a gene: 9. The CDR3 runs to 15 residues. CDR1 and CDR2 (germline): SGHDN, FVKESK. The CDR3 DNA is TGTGCCAGCAGCCACCCCGATCTCAGGGGGAATGAGCAGTTCTTC. Translating gives CASSHPDLRGNEQFF.

The rearrangement uses TRBV6-8 and TRBJ1-1; no definite D call. Trimming cost V 4 bases and J 6 bases, with 12 bases left between them. The CDR3 has 13 amino acids. The V gene's germline CDR1 is MNHGY and CDR2 SAAAGT. In nucleotides, the CDR3 is TGTGCCAGCAGTTTAACCGACTCCTCTGAAGCTTTCTTT. Its protein is CASSLTDSSEAFF.

This clonotype was detected many times. The chain recombines TRBV7-2 with TRBJ2-6, with D perhaps TRBD1 (6 bases). Germline CDR1 and CDR2: SGHTA and FQGNSA. The CDR3 spans 17 residues. V lost 3 bases and J lost 4, with 16 bases in between. DNA for the CDR3: TGTGCCAGCAGCTTTTATCAGGGGCCCTCAGGGGCCAACGTCCTGACTTTC. Translation gives CASSFYQGPSGANVLTF.

This clonotype was counted between two and nine times. The rearrangement uses TRBV12-3 or TRBV12-4 and TRBJ1-2; tentatively, D is TRBD1 (6 bases). V was cut by 8 bases and J by 6 bases, with 16 bases left in between. The CDR3 sequence is 13 residues long. The CDR3 DNA reads as TGTGCCAGCGGACCCACCCCAGGGGATGGCTACACCTTC. Protein product: CASGPTPGDGYTF.

This clonotype showed up many times. This chain joins TRBV7-2 and TRBJ2-7; D gene unclear. This CDR3 spans 15 amino acids. V shed 1 base and J shed 2 bases, with 12 bases lying between them. Per the germline V gene, CDR1 is SGHTA and CDR2 is FQGNSA. The CDR3, as DNA: TGTGCCAGCAGCTTAGAGACGGCCGCCACCTACGAGCAGTACGTC. It yields the protein CASSLETAATYEQYV.